This TCR beta chain was found in a study of T cell repertoires in cytomegalovirus infection. Turning to the study itself: Both recently identified HLA-C-restricted and well-studied HLA-B-restricted CMV epitopes were used in the study. Public TCR beta signature analysis indicated the presence of both CMV infection and matching HLA type.

Overall study findings and caveats: Across the ex vivo response, the dominant clonotypes were HLA-C-restricted CMV-specific TCR beta clonotypes.

In this sample, this clonotype turned up many times. Its antigen is as yet unknown. TCRdb recomputed calls from the reads with MiXCR, one row per CDR3 protein. The sample includes some 310,000 distinct CDR3 sequences, around 25% of them seen just once. The length of the CDR3 is 16 residues. Trimming stripped 3 bases from V and 2 bases from J, with 16 bases between. The germline CDR1 and CDR2 sequences are SGHTA and FQGNSA. This chain links TRBV7-2 with TRBJ1-2; D not certain. The sequencing here drew on cultured PBMCs, taken from culture after CMV antigen stimulation. The sequence was collected from a human donor in good health (CMV status not recorded). Some clones in this sample may be carry-over from other donors' samples. The DNA for the CDR3 is TGTGCCAGCAGCTTTCCCCAAGTACGGGTAAACTATGGCTACACCTTC. This encodes CASSFPQVRVNYGYTF.